This T cell receptor (beta chain) derives from a study of CD8 T cells in Susac syndrome. The T cells that were sequenced for TCR beta were CD8+ and CD4+ cells from blood. TEMRA cells were FACS-enriched, with CD8+ and CD4+ T cells isolated negatively. The germline V gene has CDR1 SGHVS and CDR2 FQNEAQ. The CDR3 length is 13 residues. V shed 1 base and J shed 4 bases, with 8 bases lying between them. The RNA, roughly 0.45 to 1 ug, was put through reverse transcription using random hexamers. It was immunoSEQ multiplex PCR that amplified TCR beta CDR3 across 54 Vbeta and 13 Jbeta. MiXCR, applied by TCRdb to the immunoSEQ multiplex PCR reads, yields one record per CDR3 protein. The sample includes around 170,000 distinct CDR3 sequences, roughly nine tenths of them seen just once. On this clonotype itself: Antigen unknown.

Overall study findings and caveats: The authors acknowledged that their TCR sequencing and HLA analysis involved a relatively small number of individuals.

The source material was CD4+ T cells from PBMCs. The rearrangement uses TRBV7-8 and TRBJ2-7; D is undetermined. The TCR was taken from a human donor in good health. CDR3 protein: CASSLGSVYEQYF. The CDR3 region has the DNA TGTGCCAGCAGCTTAGGATCGGTGTACGAGCAGTACTTC.